The sequence of this TCR beta chain was determined in a study of T-cell reconstitution after alpha-beta-depleted transplantation in children. Germline V gene data show CDR1 as DFQATT and CDR2 as SNEGSKA (reference sequence). The CDR3 covers 15 residues. Between the trimmed V and J ends, which lost 4 bases and 2 bases, there was a span of 12 bases. Molecular barcoding with unique molecular identifiers was used for the TCRbeta library. From the PCR reads, TCRdb called clonotypes with MiXCR, one entry per CDR3 protein. The table lists fewer than 700,000 distinct CDR3 sequences, 10% to 15% of them singletons, with around 2% in the top ten. This clonotype was seen many times.

The receptor was isolated from a male patient younger than 18 who had a stem cell transplant for acute myeloid leukemia, so the T cells may come from the graft donor. V is TRBV20-1 and J is TRBJ2-6, with a weak D call TRBD1 (6 bases). Sequencing used PBMCs, mostly from graft donor cells, obtained 360 days after TCRalphabeta/CD19-depleted stem cell transplant. The CDR3 loop is CSATKNRAGANVLTF. The CDR3 DNA sequence: TGCAGTGCTACTAAAAACAGGGCTGGGGCCAACGTCCTGACTTTC.